A single sample gave rise to the 23 T cell receptor beta chains below, sequenced in a study of cytomegalovirus exposure and HLA in healthy donors (dated by TCRdb to 2016 to 2017). Library prep was done by the immunoSEQ multiplex PCR assay. For the multiplex PCR, a mixture combining 60 forward primers for TCR Vbeta segments and 13 reverse primers for TCR Jbeta segments was used. The table comes from immuneACCESS by way of TCRdb, which keeps in-frame sequences with V and J called. Part of the clones is missing from these tables; in studies checked, under half for an unresolved V gene and the rest for unknown reasons. This sample gives some 200,000 clones in total; around 77% of them show up just once. The top ten hold roughly 3% of the sample. Specimen: PBMCs. These receptor sequences come from a woman in her twenties or thirties in good health and CMV-seronegative.

The chain recombines TRBV5-1 with TRBJ2-1, with 15 bases lining up with TRBD2. This CDR3 has 16 residues. Germline CDR1 SGHRS, CDR2 YFSETQ. V dropped 2 bases and J dropped 15; count of bases not matched to a gene: 12. CDR3 residues: CASSFGLAGGPRDRFF. Written as DNA, the CDR3 is TGCGCCAGCAGCTTCGGACTAGCGGGAGGGCCTCGCGATCGGTTCTTC.

This clone was picked up one time. One junction end does not reproduce the germline sequence, and a read error may be involved. V and J are TRBV7-9 and TRBJ2-3; 10 bases match TRBD2. Germline V lookup: CDR1 SEHNR, CDR2 FQNEAQ (reference sequence). The CDR3 spans 16 residues. CDR3 in amino acids: CSSSDRLAGSTDTQYF. CDR3 sequence (DNA): TGTTCCAGCAGTGACAGACTAGCGGGCAGCACAGATACGCAGTATTTT.

Points on this clone: Other nucleotide sequences from this sample produce the same CDR3. CDR3 sequence reads: CASSPGGSTDTQYF. In nucleotides, the CDR3 is TGTGCCAGCAGCCCCGGGGGGTCCACAGATACGCAGTATTTT. The V and J genes are TRBV7-9 and TRBJ2-3; 7 nucleotides agree with TRBD2. The CDR3 spans 14 residues. CDR1 and CDR2 from the germline V gene are SEHNR and FQNEAQ (reference sequence). Trimming cost V 5 bases and J 2 bases; bases outside gene matches: 4.

The chain has TRBV27 and TRBJ2-7; 10 nucleotides match TRBD1. The V and J ends lost 4 bases and 6 bases, in that order; junction bases with no gene match: 12. CDR1 and CDR2 (germline): MNHEY, SMNVEV (reference sequence). This CDR3 region has 16 residues. The CDR3 region has the DNA TGTGCCAGCAGTTCACCAGCGGGACAGGGGTATGGCGAGCAGTACTTC. It encodes CASSSPAGQGYGEQYF.

This clone has only a few counts. The chain carries TRBV7-3 and TRBJ1-2; maybe TRBD1 (6 bases). The V and J ends lost 0 bases and 6 bases respectively, with 11 bases between them. The V gene's germline CDR1 is SGHTA and CDR2 FQGTGA. The CDR3 is 14 amino acids. The CDR3 nucleotides read TGTGCCAGCAGCTTAACTTTCAGGGGCCATGGCTACACCTTC. Translation: CASSLTFRGHGYTF.

This clone has only a few counts. The chain combines TRBV19 with TRBJ2-2, with a tentative D call TRBD2 (6 bases). This CDR3 comprises 14 residues. V was clipped by 7 bases and J by 7 bases, with 16 bases between them. CDR1 LNHDA and CDR2 SQIVND come from the germline V gene (reference sequence). CDR3 DNA: TGTGCCAGTACCCTAAAGGAGGGGTTCGGGGAGCTGTTTTTT. The encoded protein is CASTLKEGFGELFF.

The rearrangement uses TRBV7-9 and TRBJ2-3; 8 bases line up with TRBD2. The length of the CDR3 is 18 residues. CDR1 is SEHNR, CDR2 FQNEAQ, per germline (reference sequence). The junction had 13 bases not matched to a gene; V was cut back by 5 bases and J by 0 bases. The CDR3 DNA is TGTGCCAGCAGCATAGGGGCGGTGGCTAGCGGGAGCACAGATACGCAGTATTTT. Translation: CASSIGAVASGSTDTQYF.

This clone was recorded a few times. The genes are TRBV5-1 and TRBJ1-2, with 8 bases matching TRBD1. Looked up from germline, CDR1 is SGHRS and CDR2 is YFSETQ. The CDR3 length is 16 residues. Losses at the gene ends were 2 bases for V and 3 bases for J; bases not matched to a gene: 9. CDR3 region: CASSFEGTGEDYGYTF. CDR3 in DNA: TGCGCCAGCAGCTTTGAAGGGACAGGCGAGGACTATGGCTACACCTTC.

The chain links TRBV5-6 to TRBJ2-7, with 9 bases fitting TRBD2. There are 14 residues in the CDR3. The germline gives CDR1 SGHDT, CDR2 YYEEEE. V lost 3 bases, J lost 4 bases, and 5 bases stayed unmatched. The CDR3 loop reads CASSWGAGGYEQYF. DNA of the CDR3: TGTGCCAGCAGCTGGGGAGCGGGGGGTTACGAGCAGTACTTC. The full variable domain, with the rest looked up from reference TRBV5-6 and TRBJ2-7, is DAGVTQSPTHLIKTRGQQVTLRCSPKSGHDTVSWYQQALGQGPQFIFQYYEEEERQRGNFPDRFSGHQFPNYSSELNVNALLLGDSALYLCASSWGAGGYEQYFGPGTRLTVT.

This clone appeared once. DNA of the CDR3: TGCGCCAGCAGTCAACTGTCGGTAGTGACAGGGGACCTCCCTAATTCACCCCTCCACTTT. As protein: CASSQLSVVTGDLPNSPLHF. The chain carries TRBV23-1 and TRBJ1-6; 8 bases align to TRBD1. TRBV23-1 is an open reading frame, and its role is uncertain. V was pared by 2 bases and J by 6 bases, with 18 bases of the junction left unmatched. The CDR3 is 20 residues long.

V gene TRBV6-1 combines with J gene TRBJ1-5, with no clear D. Between the trimmed V and J ends, which lost 3 bases and 5 bases, there was a span of 11 bases. The germline gives CDR1 MNHNS, CDR2 SASEGT. This CDR3 contains 14 residues. The CDR3 protein is CASSDRTSYQPQHF. CDR3 DNA: TGTGCCAGCAGTGATAGGACTTCCTATCAGCCCCAGCATTTT.

The sample holds a few counts of this clone. The J gene is TRBJ2-3, the V gene TRBV27, with D uncertain. In germline, CDR1 is MNHEY, CDR2 SMNVEV (reference sequence). This CDR3 comprises 14 residues. V was clipped by 1 base and J by 3 bases, with 8 bases between them. This CDR3 is CASSLYSVTDTQYF. DNA for the CDR3: TGTGCCAGCAGTTTATATTCAGTTACAGATACGCAGTATTTT.

The rearrangement uses TRBV4-1 and TRBJ1-5; D perhaps matches TRBD1 (6 bases). The CDR3 covers 17 residues. Germline V gene data show CDR1 as MGHRA and CDR2 as YSYEKL. The V and J ends lost 4 bases and 6 bases respectively, with 22 bases between them. The chain's CDR3 is CASSPRDLTGLPQPQHF. The CDR3 DNA sequence: TGCGCCAGCAGCCCCAGAGACCTAACAGGGCTCCCTCAGCCCCAGCATTTT.

The chain recombines TRBV6-1 with TRBJ2-7, with D possibly matching TRBD1 (5 bases). Trimming removed 5 bases at V and 2 bases at J, with 16 bases between. The CDR3 has 15 amino acids. The V gene's germline CDR1 is MNHNS and CDR2 SASEGT. CDR3 in amino acids: CASSPTPDSPYEQYF. The CDR3 DNA reads TGTGCCAGCAGTCCAACTCCCGACAGCCCCTACGAGCAGTACTTC.

V is TRBV15 and J is TRBJ1-5; tentatively, D is TRBD1 (5 bases). V was cut by 2 bases and J by 2 bases, with 16 bases left in between. The germline gives CDR1 LNHNV, CDR2 YYDKDF (reference sequence). There are 17 residues in the CDR3. The CDR3 nucleotides read TGTGCCACCAGCAGACGTCTAGACAGCGGGGGCAATCAGCCCCAGCATTTT. Amino acids: CATSRRLDSGGNQPQHF.

This chain joins TRBV27 and TRBJ2-1; 7 bases are a match to TRBD2. Germline assignment: CDR1 MNHEY and CDR2 SMNVEV (reference sequence). The CDR3 totals 15 residues. The junction had 4 bases not matched to a gene; V was cut back by 1 base and J by 4 bases. In nucleotides, the CDR3 is TGTGCCAGCAGTTTATGGTGGGGGGGATACAATGAGCAGTTCTTC. Its translation is CASSLWWGGYNEQFF.

This clone was recorded once. This chain links TRBV5-1 with TRBJ1-5; no reliable D call. V lost 7 bases to trimming and J lost 1 base, with 9 bases between them. Looked up from germline, CDR1 is SGHRS and CDR2 is YFSETQ. CDR3 length equals 13 residues. The CDR3 DNA reads as TGCGCCAGCGAACGGTCCAGCAATCAGCCCCAGCATTTT. It yields the protein CASERSSNQPQHF.

The chain links TRBV29-1 to TRBJ2-1, with D possibly TRBD1 on 5 matching bases. The CDR3 has 13 amino acids. Germline-derived CDR1 and CDR2 are SQVTM and ANQGSEA. The V gene lost 6 bases and the J gene lost 9 bases, with 18 bases spanning the gap. CDR3 region: CSVAKGPPGEQFF. CDR3 sequence (DNA): TGCAGCGTAGCAAAGGGGCCACCGGGTGAGCAGTTCTTC.

The genes are TRBV7-3 and TRBJ2-3, with D hard to call. There are 15 residues in the CDR3. V lost 5 bases, J lost 1 base, and 13 bases lay in between. Germline V CDR1 and CDR2: SGHTA, FQGTGA. CDR3: CASSRGVSGTDTQYF. CDR3 bases: TGTGCCAGCAGCCGCGGCGTCTCGGGCACAGATACGCAGTATTTT.

The chain has TRBV19 and TRBJ2-2; D is ambiguous. Germline lookup yields CDR1 LNHDA and CDR2 SQIVND (reference sequence). Trimming removed 3 bases from V and 7 bases from J, with 12 bases in between. This CDR3 comprises 14 residues. This CDR3 reads CASSIFGFIGELFF. The CDR3 bases are TGTGCCAGTAGTATCTTCGGGTTTATCGGGGAGCTGTTTTTT.

The V call is TRBV2, the J call TRBJ2-5, with D possibly TRBD1 on 6 matching bases. The CDR3 loop spans 15 amino acids. From germline, CDR1 is SNHLY and CDR2 FYNNEI. V dropped 6 bases and J dropped 7 bases, with 21 bases sitting between them. The CDR3 region is CASSPVLGVGATQYF. The CDR3, as DNA: TGTGCCAGCAGCCCCGTCTTAGGAGTGGGGGCGACCCAGTACTTC.

The CDR3 is CASSLRGLAGRNEQFF. DNA for the CDR3: TGTGCCAGCAGTTTACGGGGACTAGCGGGACGCAATGAGCAGTTCTTC. This rearrangement joins TRBV28 to TRBJ2-1; 13 nucleotides match TRBD2. The CDR3 loop spans 16 amino acids. The trim removed 2 bases at V and 6 bases at J, leaving 4 bases unmatched. The V gene's germline CDR1 is MDHEN and CDR2 SYDVKM. The full variable domain, completed using reference TRBV28 and TRBJ2-1, is DVKVTQSSRYLVKRTGEKVFLECVQDMDHENMFWYRQDPGLGLRLIYFSYDVKMKEKGDIPEGYSVSREKKERFSLILESASTNQTSMYLCASSLRGLAGRNEQFFGPGTRLTVL.

This clone was recorded once. This chain connects TRBV28 to TRBJ1-2; D is perhaps TRBD1 (5 bases). Trimming shortened V by 2 bases and J by 10 bases, and 11 bases separated the two germline ends. Germline V gene sequence: CDR1 MDHEN, CDR2 SYDVKM. CDR3 length equals 12 residues. Here the CDR3 reads CASSLGASHYTF. The DNA for the CDR3 is TGTGCCAGCAGTTTAGGGGCCAGTCACTACACCTTC.